This TCR beta chain derives from a study of T cell changes during pregnancy in multiple sclerosis. This clone was counted at least ten times. Germline-derived CDR1 and CDR2 are LNHNV and YYDKDF (reference sequence). This CDR3 region has 16 residues. V was clipped by 4 bases and J by 0 bases, with 16 bases between them. Some clones are missing from TCRdb's copy, which holds only in-frame ones; the method was immunoSEQ multiplex PCR. Of 90,000 to 120,000 clones in the sample, about 89% were seen once. This receptor was identified in a female donor with multiple sclerosis, enrolled in a pregnancy study. The V and J genes are TRBV15 and TRBJ2-7, with D tentatively TRBD1 (6 bases). The material sequenced was peripheral blood, taken after pregnancy. CDR3 in amino acids: CATSTTPGDSSYEQYF. CDR3 nucleotides: TGTGCCACCAGCACAACACCAGGGGATAGCTCCTACGAGCAGTACTTC.